Each of the 20 T cell receptor beta chains below was sequenced from the same sample in a study of blood T cell repertoires in COVID-19. Clones were sequenced by immunoSEQ multiplex PCR, and TCRdb holds only the in-frame ones, with some missing. The table includes hundreds of thousands of clones, about 87% detected once. Sequencing was carried out using PBMCs or T cells enriched from blood (not recorded which). The receptors were sampled from a woman between 45 and 65 years old who had recovered from COVID-19.

The rearrangement joins TRBV7-9 to TRBJ2-4; the D gene is possibly TRBD2 (5 bases). The CDR3 has 17 amino acids. Germline CDR1 is SEHNR and CDR2 is FQNEAQ (reference sequence). The ends were cut back, 5 bases at V and 1 base at J, with 18 bases in the middle. The CDR3 nucleotides read TGTGCCAGCAGCCCCAATATCCAGCGGACGGCCAAAAACATTCAGTACTTC. Protein product: CASSPNIQRTAKNIQYF.

The V call is TRBV18, the J call TRBJ2-3; 9 bases map to TRBD1. V dropped 2 bases and J dropped 4; count of bases not matched to a gene: 4. CDR3 size: 15 residues. CDR1 and CDR2 from the germline V gene are KGHSH and LQKENI. CDR3 protein: CASSPGTGRADTQYF. In DNA, the CDR3 is TGTGCCAGCTCACCAGGGACAGGGAGGGCAGATACGCAGTATTTT.

The rearrangement joins TRBV25-1 to TRBJ2-1, with a tentative D call TRBD1 (6 bases). The CDR3 has 15 amino acids. Trimming shortened V by 4 bases and J by 1 base, and 11 bases separated the two germline ends. Per the germline V gene, CDR1 is MGHDK and CDR2 is SYGVNS. CDR3 in amino acids: CASSAAGASYNEQFF. CDR3 sequence (DNA): TGTGCCAGCAGTGCGGCAGGGGCATCCTACAATGAGCAGTTCTTC.

This clone has a single count. The CDR3 DNA follows: TGTGCCAGCAGCTTAACAGGGGGCGCAGGGCAGCCCCAGCATTTT. The encoded protein is CASSLTGGAGQPQHF. The V and J genes are TRBV7-2 and TRBJ1-5; 9 nucleotides align to TRBD1. The germline gives CDR1 SGHTA, CDR2 FQGNSA. The CDR3 runs 15 residues. V lost 2 bases and J lost 7; bases outside the gene matches: 6.

CDR3 sequence: CASRKEGVSNQPQHF. The CDR3 nucleotides read TGTGCCAGCAGGAAGGAGGGAGTAAGCAATCAGCCCCAGCATTTT. The rearrangement uses TRBV2 and TRBJ1-5, with no clear D. The CDR3 is made up of 15 amino acids. Germline CDR1 reads SNHLY; CDR2 reads FYNNEI. V was trimmed by 6 bases and J by 1 base, leaving 13 bases between them.

J is TRBJ2-2 and V is TRBV5-1; 10 positions match TRBD1. Trimming removed 4 bases from V and 7 bases from J; junction bases left unmatched: 4. CDR3 length: 14 amino acids. Germline CDR1 reads SGHRS; CDR2 reads YFSETQ. Here the CDR3 DNA reads TGCGCCAGCAGCGAACGGACAGGGGGCGGGGAGCTGTTTTTT. It yields the protein CASSERTGGGELFF.

The genes are TRBV18 and TRBJ2-1; the D gene is possibly TRBD2 (5 bases). The germline gives CDR1 KGHSH, CDR2 LQKENI. With 4 bases removed from V and 7 bases from J, the gap between germline ends came to 14 bases. The CDR3 contains 14 residues. Here the CDR3 DNA reads TGTGCCAGCTCACGCCGGGATCCATTAAATGAGCAGTTCTTC. Amino acid sequence: CASSRRDPLNEQFF.

This clone came up a few times. The chain uses TRBV29-1 and TRBJ2-3; 8 bases are shared with TRBD2. Germline V gene data show CDR1 as SQVTM and CDR2 as ANQGSEA. The V gene end was trimmed by 4 bases and the J gene end by 2 bases; junction bases not matched to a gene: 8. The CDR3 contains 15 residues. The CDR3 spells CSVGSTSGFTDTQYF. The CDR3, as DNA: TGCAGCGTTGGAAGTACTAGCGGATTCACAGATACGCAGTATTTT.

This clone was seen only a few times. This chain uses TRBV25-1 with TRBJ2-6, with D tentatively TRBD1 (6 bases). CDR1 MGHDK and CDR2 SYGVNS come from the germline V gene. This CDR3 comprises 16 residues. The germline V and J ends were trimmed by 5 bases and 0 bases, with 11 bases remaining between them. The CDR3 nucleotides read TGTGCCAGCAGTAGGGCACAGGGCTCTGGGGCCAACGTCCTGACTTTC. It specifies CASSRAQGSGANVLTF.

The chain joins TRBV28 to TRBJ2-6; possibly TRBD2 for D (6 bases). Germline V CDR1 and CDR2: MDHEN, SYDVKM. This CDR3 is built from 15 residues. The V end lost 3 bases, the J end lost 1 base, and 7 bases lay between the germline ends. CDR3 DNA: TGTGCCAGCAGTTTTGGAGGGTCTGGGGCCAACGTCCTGACTTTC. Translated, it gives CASSFGGSGANVLTF.

The chain is built from TRBV18 and TRBJ2-2; TRBD1 agrees at 8 bases. This CDR3 is 14 amino acids long. J gave up 1 base and V 5 bases, and 0 bases lay outside the gene matches. The germline V gene has CDR1 KGHSH and CDR2 LQKENI. CDR3 in amino acids: CASSGTGNTGELFF. CDR3 coding DNA: TGTGCCAGCTCAGGGACAGGGAACACCGGGGAGCTGTTTTTT. Filled out from reference TRBV18 and TRBJ2-2, the complete variable domain reads NAGVMQNPRHLVRRRGQEARLRCSPMKGHSHVYWYRQLPEEGLKFMVYLQKENIIDESGMPKERFSAEFPKEGPSILRIQQVVRGDSAAYFCASSGTGNTGELFFGEGSRLTVL.

The genes are TRBV7-9 and TRBJ2-2, with D tentatively TRBD1 (6 bases). Germline lookup yields CDR1 SEHNR and CDR2 FQNEAQ (reference sequence). V lost 5 bases and J lost 1, with 8 bases in between. The CDR3 length is 14 residues. CDR3 amino acids: CASSPDRNTGELFF. The CDR3 DNA reads as TGTGCCAGCAGCCCGGACAGGAACACCGGGGAGCTGTTTTTT.

This rearrangement joins TRBV11-2 to TRBJ1-1; D ambiguous. The CDR3 length is 14 residues. Trimming stripped 2 bases from V and 11 bases from J, with 18 bases between. Germline V CDR1 and CDR2: SGHAT, FQNNGV. This chain's CDR3 is CASSLSAAVREAFF. CDR3 nucleotides: TGTGCCAGCAGCTTATCAGCAGCGGTGCGTGAGGCTTTCTTT.

V gene TRBV19 combines with J gene TRBJ1-2; a possible D gene is TRBD1 (6 bases). Trimming took off 10 bases at V and 7 bases at J, with 22 bases between the two ends. CDR1 and CDR2 (germline): LNHDA, SQIVND (reference sequence). The CDR3 has 14 residues. This CDR3 is CATKTGVWRGGYTF. The CDR3 nucleotides read TGTGCCACCAAGACAGGAGTCTGGCGTGGTGGCTACACCTTC.

The chain has TRBV3-1 (or the pseudogene TRBV3-2) and TRBJ2-1, with TRBD2 as a possible D gene (5 bases). The CDR3 has 16 residues. The germline CDR1 and CDR2 sequences are LGHDT and YNNKEL (reference sequence). V was cut by 4 bases and J by 3 bases, with 16 bases left in between. The CDR3 DNA sequence: TGTGCCAGCAGCCGGATGAGCGGAGTCAGCTACAATGAGCAGTTCTTC. The encoded protein is CASSRMSGVSYNEQFF.

The rearrangement joins TRBV18 to TRBJ2-2; D not certain. Trimming pared 2 bases from V and 4 bases from J, leaving 8 bases between. The length of the CDR3 is 14 residues. The germline gives CDR1 KGHSH, CDR2 LQKENI. In DNA form, the CDR3 reads TGTGCCAGCTCACCAGTACAGTCCACCGGGGAGCTGTTTTTT. It codes for CASSPVQSTGELFF.

The genes are TRBV7-3 and TRBJ1-2, with a tentative D call TRBD1 (6 bases). The length of the CDR3 is 13 residues. Germline-derived CDR1 and CDR2 are SGHTA and FQGTGA. V was cut by 5 bases and J by 7 bases, with 14 bases left in between. CDR3 sequence: CASSTAGEAGYTF. CDR3 coding DNA: TGTGCCAGCAGCACCGCAGGGGAAGCTGGCTACACCTTC.

This clone has just one count. V and J are TRBV29-1 and TRBJ2-1; D remains ambiguous. V was shortened by 4 bases and J by 0 bases, with 7 bases between the two germline ends. This CDR3 has 13 residues. Germline CDR1 SQVTM, CDR2 ANQGSEA. The CDR3 loop is CSVVTHSYNEQFF. The CDR3, as DNA: TGCAGCGTTGTTACTCACTCCTACAATGAGCAGTTCTTC.

V gene TRBV5-8 combines with J gene TRBJ1-4; the D is unclear. The V end lost 0 bases, the J end lost 0 bases, and 9 bases lay between the germline ends. CDR3 size: 16 residues. The germline V gene has CDR1 SGHTS and CDR2 YDEGEE. CDR3 sequence (DNA): TGTGCCAGCAGCTTGGTGTTTCCAGCAACTAATGAAAAACTGTTTTTT. Protein product: CASSLVFPATNEKLFF.

The gene calls are TRBV10-1 and TRBJ2-1; TRBD2 aligns across 10 bases. The CDR3 contains 16 residues. Germline V lookup: CDR1 WNHNN, CDR2 SYGVQD (reference sequence). The ends lost 2 bases at V and 1 base at J; junction bases unmatched: 2. The CDR3 nucleotides are TGCGCCAGCAGTGAGGGTAGCGGGGGGTCCTACAATGAGCAGTTCTTC. This gives the protein CASSEGSGGSYNEQFF.